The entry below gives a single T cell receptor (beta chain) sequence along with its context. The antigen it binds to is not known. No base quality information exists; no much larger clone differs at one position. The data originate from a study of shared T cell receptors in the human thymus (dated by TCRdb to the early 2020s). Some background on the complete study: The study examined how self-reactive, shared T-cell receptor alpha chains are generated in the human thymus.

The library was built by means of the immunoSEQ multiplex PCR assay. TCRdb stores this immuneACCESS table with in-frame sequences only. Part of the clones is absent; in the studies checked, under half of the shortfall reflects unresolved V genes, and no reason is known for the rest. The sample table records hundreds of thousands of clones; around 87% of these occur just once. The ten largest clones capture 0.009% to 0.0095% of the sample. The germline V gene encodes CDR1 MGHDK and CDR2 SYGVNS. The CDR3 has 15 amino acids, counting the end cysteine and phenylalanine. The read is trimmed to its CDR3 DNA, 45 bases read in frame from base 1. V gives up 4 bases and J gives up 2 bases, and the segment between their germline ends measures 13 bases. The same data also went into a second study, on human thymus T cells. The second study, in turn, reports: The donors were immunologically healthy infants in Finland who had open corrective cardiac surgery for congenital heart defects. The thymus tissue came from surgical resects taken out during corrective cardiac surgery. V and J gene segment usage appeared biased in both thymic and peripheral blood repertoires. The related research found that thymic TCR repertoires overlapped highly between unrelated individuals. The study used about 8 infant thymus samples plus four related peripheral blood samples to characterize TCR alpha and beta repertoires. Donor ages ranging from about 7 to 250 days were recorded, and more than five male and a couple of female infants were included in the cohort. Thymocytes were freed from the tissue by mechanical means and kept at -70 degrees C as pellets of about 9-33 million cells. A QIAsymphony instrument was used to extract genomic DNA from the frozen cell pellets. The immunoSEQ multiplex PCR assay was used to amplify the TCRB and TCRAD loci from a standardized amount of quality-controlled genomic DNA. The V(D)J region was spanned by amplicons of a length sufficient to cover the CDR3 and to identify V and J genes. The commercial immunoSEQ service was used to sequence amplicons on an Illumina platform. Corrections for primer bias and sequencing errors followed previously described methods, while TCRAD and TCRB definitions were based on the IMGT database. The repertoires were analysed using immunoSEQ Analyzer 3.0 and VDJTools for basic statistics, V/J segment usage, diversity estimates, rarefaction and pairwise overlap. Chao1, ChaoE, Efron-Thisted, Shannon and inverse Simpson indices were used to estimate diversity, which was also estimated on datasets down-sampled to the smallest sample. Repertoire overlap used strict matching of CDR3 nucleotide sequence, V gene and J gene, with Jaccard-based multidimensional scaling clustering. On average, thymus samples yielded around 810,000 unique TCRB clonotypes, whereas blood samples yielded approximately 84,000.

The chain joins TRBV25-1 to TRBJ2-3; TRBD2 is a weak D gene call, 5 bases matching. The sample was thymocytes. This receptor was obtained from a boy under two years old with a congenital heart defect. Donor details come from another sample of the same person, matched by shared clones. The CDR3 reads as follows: CASSVGLRDTDTQYF. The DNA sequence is TGTGCCAGCAGTGTAGGTCTCCGGGACACAGATACGCAGTATTTT.